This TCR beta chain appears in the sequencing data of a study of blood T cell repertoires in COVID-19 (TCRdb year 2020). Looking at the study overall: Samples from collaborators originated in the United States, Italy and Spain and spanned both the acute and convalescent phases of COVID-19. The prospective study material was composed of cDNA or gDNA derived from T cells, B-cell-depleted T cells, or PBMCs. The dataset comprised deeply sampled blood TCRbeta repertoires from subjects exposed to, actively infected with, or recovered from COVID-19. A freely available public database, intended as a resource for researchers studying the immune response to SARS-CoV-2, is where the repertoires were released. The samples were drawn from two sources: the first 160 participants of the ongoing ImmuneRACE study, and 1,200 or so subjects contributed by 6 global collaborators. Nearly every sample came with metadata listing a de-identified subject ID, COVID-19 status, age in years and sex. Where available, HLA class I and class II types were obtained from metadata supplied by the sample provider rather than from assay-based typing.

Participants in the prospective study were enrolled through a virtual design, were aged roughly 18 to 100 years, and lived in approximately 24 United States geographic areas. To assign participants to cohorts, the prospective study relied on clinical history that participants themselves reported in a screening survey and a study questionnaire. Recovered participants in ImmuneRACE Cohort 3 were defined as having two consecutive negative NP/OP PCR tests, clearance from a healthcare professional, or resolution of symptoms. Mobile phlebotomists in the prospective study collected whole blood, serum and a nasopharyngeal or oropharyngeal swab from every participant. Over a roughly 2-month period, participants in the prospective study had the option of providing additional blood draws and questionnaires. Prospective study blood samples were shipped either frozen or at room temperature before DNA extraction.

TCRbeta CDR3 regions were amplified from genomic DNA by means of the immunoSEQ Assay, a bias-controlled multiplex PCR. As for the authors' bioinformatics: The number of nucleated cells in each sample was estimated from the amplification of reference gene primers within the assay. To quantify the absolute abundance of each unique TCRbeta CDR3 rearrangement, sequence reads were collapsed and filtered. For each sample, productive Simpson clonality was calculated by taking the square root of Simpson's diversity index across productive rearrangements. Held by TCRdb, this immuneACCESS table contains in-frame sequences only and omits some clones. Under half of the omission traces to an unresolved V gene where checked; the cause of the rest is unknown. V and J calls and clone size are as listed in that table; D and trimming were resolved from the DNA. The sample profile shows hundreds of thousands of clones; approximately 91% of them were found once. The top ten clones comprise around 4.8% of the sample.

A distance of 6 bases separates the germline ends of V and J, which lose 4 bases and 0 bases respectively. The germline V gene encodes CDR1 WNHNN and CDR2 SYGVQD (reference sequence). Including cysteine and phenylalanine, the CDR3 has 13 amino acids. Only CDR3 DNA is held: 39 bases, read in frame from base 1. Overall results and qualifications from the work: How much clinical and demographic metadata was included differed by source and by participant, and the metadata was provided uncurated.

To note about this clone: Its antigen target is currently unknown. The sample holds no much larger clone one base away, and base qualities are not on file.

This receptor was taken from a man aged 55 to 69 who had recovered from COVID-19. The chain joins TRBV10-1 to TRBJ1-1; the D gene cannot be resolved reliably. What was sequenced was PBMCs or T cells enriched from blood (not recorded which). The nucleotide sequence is TGCGCCAGCAGTGCGAACATGAACACTGAAGCTTTCTTT. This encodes CASSANMNTEAFF.